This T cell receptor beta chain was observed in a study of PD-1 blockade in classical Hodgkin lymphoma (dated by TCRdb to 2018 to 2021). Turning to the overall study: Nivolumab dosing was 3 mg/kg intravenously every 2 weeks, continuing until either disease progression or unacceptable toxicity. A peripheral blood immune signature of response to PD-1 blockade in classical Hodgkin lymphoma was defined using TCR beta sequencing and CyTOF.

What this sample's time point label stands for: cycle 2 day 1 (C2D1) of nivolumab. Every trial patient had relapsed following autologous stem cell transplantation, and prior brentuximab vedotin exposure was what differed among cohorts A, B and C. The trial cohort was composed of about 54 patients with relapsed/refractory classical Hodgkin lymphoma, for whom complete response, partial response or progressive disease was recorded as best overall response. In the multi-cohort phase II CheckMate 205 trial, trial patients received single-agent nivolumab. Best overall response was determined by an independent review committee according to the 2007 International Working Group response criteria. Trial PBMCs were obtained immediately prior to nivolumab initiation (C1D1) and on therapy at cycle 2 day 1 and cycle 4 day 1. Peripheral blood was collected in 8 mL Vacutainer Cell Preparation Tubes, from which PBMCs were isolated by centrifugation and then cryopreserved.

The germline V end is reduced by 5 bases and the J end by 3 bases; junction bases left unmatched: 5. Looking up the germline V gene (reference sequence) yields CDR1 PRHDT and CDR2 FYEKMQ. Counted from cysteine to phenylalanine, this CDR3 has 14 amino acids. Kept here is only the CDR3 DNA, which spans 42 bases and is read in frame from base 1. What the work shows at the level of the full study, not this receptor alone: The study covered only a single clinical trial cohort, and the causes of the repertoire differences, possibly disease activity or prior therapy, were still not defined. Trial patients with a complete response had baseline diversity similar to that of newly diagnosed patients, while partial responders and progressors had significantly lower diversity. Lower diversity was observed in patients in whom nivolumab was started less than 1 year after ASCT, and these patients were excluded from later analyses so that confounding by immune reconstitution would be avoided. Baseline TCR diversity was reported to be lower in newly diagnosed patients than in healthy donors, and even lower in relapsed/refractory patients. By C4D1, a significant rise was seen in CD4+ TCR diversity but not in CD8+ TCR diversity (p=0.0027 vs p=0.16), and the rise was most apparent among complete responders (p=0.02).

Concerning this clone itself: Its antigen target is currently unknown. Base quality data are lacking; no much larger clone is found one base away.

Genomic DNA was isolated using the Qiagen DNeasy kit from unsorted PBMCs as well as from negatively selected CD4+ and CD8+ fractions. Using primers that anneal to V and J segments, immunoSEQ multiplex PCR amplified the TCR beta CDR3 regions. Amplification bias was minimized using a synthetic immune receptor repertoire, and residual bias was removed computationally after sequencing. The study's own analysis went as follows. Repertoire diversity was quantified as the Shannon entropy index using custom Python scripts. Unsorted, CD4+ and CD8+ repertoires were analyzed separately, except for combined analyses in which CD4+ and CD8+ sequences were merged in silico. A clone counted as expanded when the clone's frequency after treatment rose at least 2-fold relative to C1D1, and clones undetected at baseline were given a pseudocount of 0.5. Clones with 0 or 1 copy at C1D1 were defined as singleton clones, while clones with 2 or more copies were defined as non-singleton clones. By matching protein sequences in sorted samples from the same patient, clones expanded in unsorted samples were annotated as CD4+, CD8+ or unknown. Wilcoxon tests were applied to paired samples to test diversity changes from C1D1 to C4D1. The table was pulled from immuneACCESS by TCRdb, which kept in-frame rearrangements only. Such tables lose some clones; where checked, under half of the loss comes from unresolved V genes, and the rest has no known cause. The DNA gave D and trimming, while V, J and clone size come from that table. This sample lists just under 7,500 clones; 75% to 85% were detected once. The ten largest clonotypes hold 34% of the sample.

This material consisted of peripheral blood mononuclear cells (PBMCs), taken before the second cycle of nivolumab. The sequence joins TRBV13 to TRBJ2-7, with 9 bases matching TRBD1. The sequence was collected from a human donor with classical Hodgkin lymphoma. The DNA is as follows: TGTGCCAGCAGCCACCGGGACAGGGACTACGAGCAGTACTTC. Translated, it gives CASSHRDRDYEQYF.